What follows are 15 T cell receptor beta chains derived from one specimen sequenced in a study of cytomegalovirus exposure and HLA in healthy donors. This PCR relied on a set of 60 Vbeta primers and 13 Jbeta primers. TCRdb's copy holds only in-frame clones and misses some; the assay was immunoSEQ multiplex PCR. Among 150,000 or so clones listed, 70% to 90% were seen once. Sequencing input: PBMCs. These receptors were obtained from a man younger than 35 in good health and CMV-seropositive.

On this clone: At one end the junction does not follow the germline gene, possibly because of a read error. The CDR3 region has the DNA TGTGCCAGCAGTTACGGGCGGGAGCGGGGAAACACCGTATATTTT. Residues: CASSYGRERGNTVYF. This rearrangement joins TRBV6-5 to TRBJ1-3; D is ambiguous. The CDR3 length is 15 residues. Germline V gene data show CDR1 as MNHEY and CDR2 as SVGAGI.

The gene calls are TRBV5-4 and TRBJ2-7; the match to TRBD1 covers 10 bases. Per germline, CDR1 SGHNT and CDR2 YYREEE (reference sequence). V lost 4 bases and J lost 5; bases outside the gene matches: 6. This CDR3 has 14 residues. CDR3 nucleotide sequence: TGTGCCAGCAGCCCCGACAGGGGGCCCGACGAGCAGTACTTC. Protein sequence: CASSPDRGPDEQYF.

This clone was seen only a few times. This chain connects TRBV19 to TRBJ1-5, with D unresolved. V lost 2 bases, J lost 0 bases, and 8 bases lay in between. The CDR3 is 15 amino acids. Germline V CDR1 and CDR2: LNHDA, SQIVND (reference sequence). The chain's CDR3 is CASSIRGNSNQPQHF. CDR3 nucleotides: TGTGCCAGTAGTATACGAGGGAATAGCAATCAGCCCCAGCATTTT.

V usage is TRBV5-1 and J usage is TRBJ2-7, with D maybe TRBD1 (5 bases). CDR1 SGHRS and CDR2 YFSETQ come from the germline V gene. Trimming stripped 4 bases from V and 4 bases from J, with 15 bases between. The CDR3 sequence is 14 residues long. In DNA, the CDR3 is TGCGCCAGCAGCCGAGAGCGCAGGGAATACGAGCAGTACTTC. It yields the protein CASSRERREYEQYF.

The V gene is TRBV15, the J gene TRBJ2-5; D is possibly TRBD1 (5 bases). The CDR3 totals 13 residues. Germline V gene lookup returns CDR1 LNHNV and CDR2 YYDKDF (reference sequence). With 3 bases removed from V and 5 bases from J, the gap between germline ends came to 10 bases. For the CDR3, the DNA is TGTGCCACCAGCAGGGACATAGAGGAGACCCAGTACTTC. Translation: CATSRDIEETQYF.

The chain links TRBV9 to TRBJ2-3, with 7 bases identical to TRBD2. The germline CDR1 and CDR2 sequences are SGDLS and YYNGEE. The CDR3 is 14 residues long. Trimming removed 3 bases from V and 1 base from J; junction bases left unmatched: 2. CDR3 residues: CASSASGGTDTQYF. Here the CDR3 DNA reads TGTGCCAGCAGCGCAAGCGGGGGCACAGATACGCAGTATTTT.

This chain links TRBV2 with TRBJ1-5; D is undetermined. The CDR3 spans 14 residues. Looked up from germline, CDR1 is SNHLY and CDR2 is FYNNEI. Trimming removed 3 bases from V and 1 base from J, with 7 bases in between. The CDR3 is CASSDAGSNQPQHF. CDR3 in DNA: TGTGCCAGCAGTGATGCGGGAAGCAATCAGCCCCAGCATTTT.

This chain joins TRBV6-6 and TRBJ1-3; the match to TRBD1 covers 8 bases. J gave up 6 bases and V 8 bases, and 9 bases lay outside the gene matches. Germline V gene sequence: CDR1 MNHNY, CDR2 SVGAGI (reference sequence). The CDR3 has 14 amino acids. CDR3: CASRRTGRENTIYF. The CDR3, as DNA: TGTGCCAGCCGGCGGACAGGGCGGGAAAACACCATATATTTT.

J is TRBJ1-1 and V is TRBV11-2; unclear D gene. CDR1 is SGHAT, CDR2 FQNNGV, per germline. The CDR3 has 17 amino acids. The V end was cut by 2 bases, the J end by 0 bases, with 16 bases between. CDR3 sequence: CASSLRAEGTMNTEAFF. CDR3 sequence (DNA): TGTGCCAGCAGCTTAAGGGCAGAGGGCACCATGAACACTGAAGCTTTCTTT.

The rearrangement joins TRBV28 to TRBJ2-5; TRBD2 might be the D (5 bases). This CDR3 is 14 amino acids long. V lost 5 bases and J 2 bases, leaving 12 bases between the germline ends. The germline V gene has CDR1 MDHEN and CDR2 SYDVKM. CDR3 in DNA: TGTGCCAGCAGTATCGCCGGGGATCAAGAGACCCAGTACTTC. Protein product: CASSIAGDQETQYF.

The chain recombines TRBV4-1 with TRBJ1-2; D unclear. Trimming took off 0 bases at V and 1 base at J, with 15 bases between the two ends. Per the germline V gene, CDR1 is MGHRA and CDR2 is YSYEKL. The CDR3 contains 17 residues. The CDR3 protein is CASSQDLARWFNYGYTF. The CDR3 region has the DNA TGCGCCAGCAGCCAAGATCTCGCGCGGTGGTTTAACTATGGCTACACCTTC.

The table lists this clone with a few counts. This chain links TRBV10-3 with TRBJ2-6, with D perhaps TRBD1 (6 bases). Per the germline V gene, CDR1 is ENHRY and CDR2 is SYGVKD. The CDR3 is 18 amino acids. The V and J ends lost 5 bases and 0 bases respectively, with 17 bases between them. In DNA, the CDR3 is TGTGCCATCAGTCCTCCGGCAGGGGCCCTCTCTGGGGCCAACGTCCTGACTTTC. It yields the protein CAISPPAGALSGANVLTF.

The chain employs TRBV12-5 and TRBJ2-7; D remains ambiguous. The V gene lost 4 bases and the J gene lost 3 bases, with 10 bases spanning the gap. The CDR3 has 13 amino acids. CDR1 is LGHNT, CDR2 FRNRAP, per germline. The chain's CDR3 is CASGSQQRYEQYF. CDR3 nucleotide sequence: TGTGCTAGTGGTTCACAACAACGCTACGAGCAGTACTTC.

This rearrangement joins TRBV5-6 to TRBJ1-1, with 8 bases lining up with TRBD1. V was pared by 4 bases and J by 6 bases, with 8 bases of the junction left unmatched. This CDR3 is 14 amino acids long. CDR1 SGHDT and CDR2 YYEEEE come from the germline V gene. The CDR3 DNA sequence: TGTGCCAGCAGCCGCGACAGGGGATATCCTGAAGCTTTCTTT. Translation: CASSRDRGYPEAFF.

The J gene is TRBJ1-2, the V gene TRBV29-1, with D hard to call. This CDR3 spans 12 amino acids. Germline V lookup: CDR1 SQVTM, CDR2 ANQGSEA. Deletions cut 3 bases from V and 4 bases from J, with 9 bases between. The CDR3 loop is CSVDTLAYGYTF. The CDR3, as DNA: TGCAGCGTTGATACCCTAGCCTATGGCTACACCTTC.